A single TCR beta chain is shown here with its context. Its matching antigen is unknown. Other DNA sequences in this sample translate to the same CDR3. This record belongs to a study of shared clonotypes between healthy human individuals. Study-level information: CD8 memory received one plate per donor, CD8 naive two, CD4 memory three and CD4 naive three. Study-wide results and caveats: Represented diversity, genetic and exposure-history alike, was limited by few donors. Memory subsets generally showed lower estimated richness than naive subsets.

Recent acute infections and vaccinations were absent in the healthy HIV-negative adult donors. Method: immunoSEQ multiplex PCR; TCRdb's copy keeps in-frame clones and lacks some. The data show 2 million to 3 million clones, with approximately 94% seen just once and approximately 0.35% held by the top ten. The receptor's source is a man younger than 35 in good health. Some clones in this sample may be carry-over from other donors' samples. Sequencing was carried out using naive CD4+ T cells from PBMCs. The sample's subset: CD45RA+ positively selected.

In DNA, the CDR3 is TGTGCCAGCTCCCCAGGACAGGAGAATCAGCCCCAGCATTTT. It encodes CASSPGQENQPQHF. The V call is TRBV18, the J call TRBJ1-5; 7 nucleotides line up with TRBD1. This CDR3 has 14 amino acids. J was trimmed by 4 bases and V by 6 bases; bases with no gene match: 6. Germline V CDR1 and CDR2: KGHSH, LQKENI.